This TCR beta chain was observed in a study of blood T cell repertoires in COVID-19. Overall study: Italy, Spain and the United States were the sources of the convalescent and acute COVID-19 samples. In each case, the material was cDNA or gDNA derived from T cells, B-cell-depleted T cells, or PBMCs.

Authors' data handling: Nucleated cell counts were estimated from reference gene primer amplification. The assay was immunoSEQ multiplex PCR, and TCRdb's table has in-frame clones only and misses some. That table is the source of V, J and clone size, and D and trimming were worked out from the DNA. The sample holds 50,000 to 55,000 clones, about 87% seen once. CDR1 LNHDA and CDR2 SQIVND come from the germline V gene (reference sequence). This CDR3 spans 15 amino acids. Deletions cut 3 bases from V and 3 bases from J, with 12 bases between. The material sequenced was peripheral blood. The rearrangement uses TRBV19 and TRBJ1-5, with D uncertain. This clonotype was obtained from a man aged 50 to 59 with acute or convalescent COVID-19. In DNA, the CDR3 is TGTGCCAGTAGTATTTCGGGTCAGAACAATCAGCCCCAGCATTTT. Translated: CASSISGQNNQPQHF.